The T cell receptor (beta chain) under discussion was sequenced for a study of siplizumab effects on memory and regulatory T cells (dated by TCRdb to about 2019). Regarding the research as a whole: The study looked at the effect of siplizumab, an anti-CD2 antibody, on alloreactive T-cell subsets in allogeneic mixed lymphocyte reactions made from human PBMCs.

Turning to this clone: Its antigen is still unknown. It has no much larger one-base neighbor in the sample; base qualities were not kept.

Here is what the overall study found, with its caveats: Siplizumab significantly reduced the cumulative frequency of alloreactive sequences traceable to unstimulated CD4+ memory T cells. Because sequences at frequencies below about 10^-5 were poorly captured, only a minor fraction of alloreactive clones could be mapped back to unstimulated subsets. No functional confirmation was obtained for the suppressive function of proliferating Tregs from siplizumab cultures. Among mappable alloreactive CD4+ clones, the Treg-derived fraction averaged approximately 69% with siplizumab versus 25% to 30% in control reactions. Unstimulated naive T cells appeared to be more diverse than memory T cells, and naive cells seemed to make a substantial contribution to the alloresponse. Roughly 75-97% of proliferating CD4+ or CD8+ clones could not be assigned a naive or memory phenotype.

Library preparation used the immunoSEQ multiplex PCR assay. Around 100,000 TCR templates per sample were assayed by the deep sequencing platform. Genomic DNA extracted from sorted T cells was the material used for TCRbeta CDR3 sequencing. The source study handled its data this way. The R programming language was used for clonal analysis of the TCRbeta CDR3 data. Unstimulated samples were compared with post-reaction CFSE-low samples to define alloreactive CD4+ and CD8+ clones. Regulatory or non-regulatory origin was assigned to alloreactive CD4+ clones by matching of sequences to sorted unstimulated Treg and non-Treg repertoires. TCRdb obtained this table from immuneACCESS and retained in-frame rearrangements with V and J assigned. These tables miss some clones; where compared with another copy, unresolved V genes account for less than half of the shortfall, and the remainder is unexplained. The V and J calls and the clone size are those of that table, but D and trimming were determined from the DNA. This sample comprises about 91,000 clones, more than 85% of them detected only once. The top ten clonotypes cover 6.5% of the sample.

The junction carries 11 bases between V and J, which are trimmed by 7 bases and 4 bases respectively. From cysteine to phenylalanine, the CDR3 is 13 amino acids long. Only the CDR3 region is kept as DNA, spanning 39 bases read in frame from base 1. CDR1 SGHRS and CDR2 YFSETQ were looked up in the germline V gene. Sorted unstimulated T cells, along with proliferating T cells recovered from mixed lymphocyte reactions, underwent TCRbeta CDR3 sequencing. Fresh whole blood from roughly nine HLA-typed healthy donors was used as the source from which PBMCs were isolated. Sequenced material: CD8+ T cells sorted from blood. The sequence was obtained from a human donor in good health. The rearranged chain carries TRBV5-1 and TRBJ2-2; TRBD2 might be the D gene, on 5 matching bases. The CDR3: CASWGEGTGELFF. In nucleotide form, the sequence is TGCGCCAGCTGGGGAGAGGGCACCGGGGAGCTGTTTTTT.